The clone carrying this TCR beta chain was counted ten times or more. What it binds is not known. MiXCR, applied by TCRdb to the 5' RACE reads, yields one record per CDR3 protein. The sample records over 110,000 distinct CDR3 sequences, less than 9.5% being singletons. This sample stems from a study of T cells after yellow fever vaccination. Study-level information: It was SMART-Seq v4 Ultra Low Input that prepared the fractions with low cell numbers. The study, taken as a whole, reports: Researchers cautioned that FACS-sorted repertoires could harbor abundant clonotypes contaminating from the bulk population. A faster peak, day 5 versus 15, was reached by the weaker secondary response. A small share of clonotypes appeared in both CD4 and CD8 compartments.

Germline lookup yields CDR1 DFQATT and CDR2 SNEGSKA (reference sequence). Between the trimmed V and J ends, which lost 2 bases and 0 bases, there was a span of 13 bases. The CDR3 consists of 15 residues. The chain joins TRBV20-1 to TRBJ2-5; either TRBD1 or TRBD2 may supply D (5 bases each). The sample consisted of CD4+ T cells sorted from PBMCs, taken 5 days after the yellow fever booster vaccination. This clonotype originated in a man under 40 who received the YFV17D yellow fever vaccine. The CDR3 here is CSARPRGWDQETQYF. DNA for the CDR3: TGCAGTGCTAGACCGAGGGGATGGGACCAAGAGACCCAGTACTTC.